The sample holds a few counts of the clone carrying this TCR delta chain. The antigen is unknown. Per the germline V gene, CDR1 is TSWWSYY and CDR2 is QGS. V lost 1 base and J lost 1; bases outside the gene matches: 15. This CDR3 is built from 20 residues. This record belongs to a study of Vδ1+ human thymocytes. After alphabeta T cell depletion, CD3+ Vdelta1+ Vdelta2- thymocytes were sorted. Sorted Vdelta1+ thymocytes were 98% to 99.6% pure. The template was reverse-transcribed extracted RNA. Pooled V-gene forward primers with one constant-region reverse primer generated the CDR3 amplicons by multiplex PCR. TCRdb re-identified clones in the multiplex PCR reads via CATT. This sample has about 54,000 delta-chain clones, with 15% to 20% found just once. The study's findings and limits: In the thymus, TRG and TRD repertoires looked highly polyclonal with Gaussian CDR3 lengths. Unlike peripheral blood Vdelta1+ controls, thymic delta-chain sequences included around 21% Vdelta2 and few Vdelta3. Donors shared many TRG clonotypes but few TRD clonotypes.

Sequencing was carried out using Vdelta1+ gamma-delta thymocytes from the thymus. Noted subset: FACS-sorted CD3+ TCRalphabeta- TCRVdelta1+ TCRVdelta2- thymocytes. This sequence originates from a boy younger than two who had congenital heart surgery. This chain links TRDV1 with TRDJ1, with 10 bases fitting TRDD3. The CDR3 DNA reads as TGTGCTCTTGGGGAACGCCACTACCTAGGCTGGGGGATAAGCACCGATAAACTCATCTTT. It translates to CALGERHYLGWGISTDKLIF.